The 17 T cell receptor beta chains below come from one sample, sequenced in a study of blood T cell repertoires in COVID-19. The data were produced by immunoSEQ multiplex PCR, yet TCRdb's version contains in-frame clones alone and is incomplete. The data hold tens of thousands of clones, with 85% to 90% observed a single time. The sample comprised peripheral blood. Receptor source: an elderly man with acute or convalescent COVID-19.

Only a few counts were recorded for this clone. This CDR3 is CAWSVSENGYTF. The CDR3 DNA reads TGTGCCTGGAGTGTTTCAGAAAATGGCTACACCTTC. V gene TRBV30 combines with J gene TRBJ1-2, with no clear D. CDR3 length: 12 amino acids. From germline, CDR1 is GTSNPN and CDR2 SVGIG (reference sequence). Trimming pared 0 bases from V and 6 bases from J, leaving 8 bases between.

The J gene is TRBJ1-1, the V gene TRBV10-1, with 7 bases lining up with TRBD1. Germline values: CDR1 WNHNN, CDR2 SYGVQD (reference sequence). Losses at the gene ends were 5 bases for V and 4 bases for J; bases not matched to a gene: 7. This CDR3 is 14 amino acids long. In DNA, the CDR3 is TGCGCCAGCAGTTATTCCAGGGGGATCACTGAAGCTTTCTTT. This encodes CASSYSRGITEAFF.

This chain links TRBV6-1 with TRBJ1-5; possibly TRBD1 for D (5 bases). Trimming took off 3 bases at V and 4 bases at J, with 10 bases between the two ends. The CDR3 is 14 amino acids. Germline assignment: CDR1 MNHNS and CDR2 SASEGT. For the CDR3, the DNA is TGTGCCAGCAGTGACCCAGGGTCTAATCAGCCCCAGCATTTT. This translates into CASSDPGSNQPQHF.

The chain couples TRBV2 to TRBJ1-6, with 9 bases that match TRBD1. V lost 6 bases and J lost 6; bases outside the gene matches: 6. The CDR3 sequence is 15 residues long. The germline gives CDR1 SNHLY, CDR2 FYNNEI. CDR3: CASRRDRGSNSPLHF. The CDR3 DNA follows: TGTGCCAGCAGACGAGACAGGGGGAGTAATTCACCCCTCCACTTT.

In this sample, this clone turned up a few times. The CDR3 region has the DNA TGTGCCAGCAGCCAAGAACAGCTCCGCACTGGCTACACCTTC. As protein: CASSQEQLRTGYTF. The V and J genes are TRBV3-1 (or the pseudogene TRBV3-2) and TRBJ1-2; D is unresolved. Germline lookup yields CDR1 LGHDT and CDR2 YNNKEL (reference sequence). Trimming took 0 bases from V and 7 from J, leaving 12 bases between them. The CDR3 has 14 amino acids.

The CDR3 sequence is CASSFVTGMNTEAFF. DNA for the CDR3: TGCGCCAGCAGCTTTGTGACAGGCATGAACACTGAAGCTTTCTTT. The chain joins TRBV5-1 to TRBJ1-1, with a tentative D call TRBD1 (6 bases). The CDR3 contains 15 residues. Germline V gene lookup returns CDR1 SGHRS and CDR2 YFSETQ. V lost 2 bases to trimming and J lost 0 bases, with 11 bases between them.

This sequence joins TRBV30 and TRBJ1-2; a possible D gene is TRBD1 (5 bases). V dropped 4 bases and J dropped 7 bases, with 16 bases sitting between them. CDR3 length: 13 amino acids. The germline V gene has CDR1 GTSNPN and CDR2 SVGIG (reference sequence). CDR3 coding DNA: TGTGCCTGGACCCGGGGACTTGGGGGTGGCTACACCTTC. Translation: CAWTRGLGGGYTF.

The V gene is TRBV12-3 or TRBV12-4, the J gene TRBJ1-1; D may be TRBD1 (6 bases). The CDR3 totals 13 residues. Deletions cut 2 bases from V and 8 bases from J, with 12 bases between. CDR3 loop: CASSLTGRGEAFF. CDR3 coding DNA: TGTGCCAGCAGTTTAACAGGGAGAGGGGAAGCTTTCTTT.

This chain joins TRBV24-1 and TRBJ2-3, with TRBD2 as a possible D gene (5 bases). Trimming took off 7 bases at V and 4 bases at J, with 14 bases between the two ends. In germline, CDR1 is KGHDR, CDR2 SFDVKD. The CDR3 is made up of 14 amino acids. The CDR3 coding sequence is TGTGCCACCAGCCCCCCTGGAGGCCCAGATACGCAGTATTTT. Protein: CATSPPGGPDTQYF.

The rearrangement links TRBV18 to TRBJ1-1; 11 bases are shared with TRBD1. After removal of 3 bases from V and 5 bases from J, the junction contained 5 bases not matched to a gene. CDR1 and CDR2 from the germline V gene are KGHSH and LQKENI. CDR3 length equals 15 residues. The CDR3 sequence: CASSPGQGARTEAFF. DNA for the CDR3: TGTGCCAGCTCACCCGGACAGGGGGCAAGGACTGAAGCTTTCTTT.

The chain has TRBV19 and TRBJ1-1; D gene unclear. The CDR3 runs 13 residues. CDR1 and CDR2 from the germline V gene are LNHDA and SQIVND (reference sequence). V was shortened by 3 bases and J by 1 base, with 6 bases between the two germline ends. The CDR3, as DNA: TGTGCCAGTAGTATCCATAGGAACACTGAAGCTTTCTTT. It codes for CASSIHRNTEAFF.

The chain is built from TRBV25-1 and TRBJ1-2; D possibly corresponds to TRBD1 (6 bases). CDR1 and CDR2 (germline): MGHDK, SYGVNS. The V gene lost 5 bases and the J gene lost 4 bases, with 8 bases spanning the gap. The CDR3 runs to 12 residues. CDR3 DNA sequence: TGTGCCAGCAGTATACAGGGCTATGGCTACACCTTC. It is translated as CASSIQGYGYTF.

As regards this clone: Distinct nucleotide sequences in the sample also encode this CDR3. The chain recombines TRBV5-1 with TRBJ1-1; 10 bases map to TRBD1. CDR3 size: 14 residues. Per the germline V gene, CDR1 is SGHRS and CDR2 is YFSETQ. The V gene end was trimmed by 3 bases and the J gene end by 5 bases; junction bases not matched to a gene: 4. CDR3 DNA: TGCGCCAGCAGCTCCGGGACAGGGGTTACTGAAGCTTTCTTT. It translates to CASSSGTGVTEAFF.

The chain is built from TRBV11-3 and TRBJ2-7, with D tentatively TRBD2 (5 bases). CDR3 length equals 16 residues. Trimming left V 3 bases short and J 2 bases short, with 17 bases between. The germline V gene encodes CDR1 SGHNT and CDR2 YENEEA. The CDR3 DNA reads TGTGCCAGCAGCTTTCCCGTGCTAGCTCTGACCTACGAGCAGTACTTC. This gives the protein CASSFPVLALTYEQYF.

This chain links TRBV24-1 with TRBJ1-4; D is ambiguous. V gave up 3 bases and J gave up 1 base, with 8 bases separating them. This CDR3 is 15 amino acids long. Per the germline V gene, CDR1 is KGHDR and CDR2 is SFDVKD. The CDR3: CATSDPQKTNEKLFF. In nucleotides, the CDR3 is TGTGCCACCAGTGATCCACAGAAAACTAATGAAAAACTGTTTTTT.

J is TRBJ1-6 and V is TRBV15; 9 positions match TRBD1. The length of the CDR3 is 15 residues. Trimming removed 0 bases from V and 10 bases from J; junction bases left unmatched: 4. CDR1 is LNHNV and CDR2 is YYDKDF in the germline V gene (reference sequence). In nucleotides, the CDR3 is TGTGCCACCAGCAGAGAACAGGGGGCTGGATCACCCCTCCACTTT. Protein sequence: CATSREQGAGSPLHF.

The rearrangement links TRBV19 to TRBJ1-2; maybe TRBD1 (6 bases). Trimming stripped 4 bases from V and 8 bases from J, with 14 bases between. The CDR3 sequence is 13 residues long. Germline-derived CDR1 and CDR2 are LNHDA and SQIVND (reference sequence). The CDR3 spells CASSTGTGWGYTF. CDR3 nucleotide sequence: TGTGCCAGTAGTACCGGCACAGGGTGGGGCTACACCTTC. Using reference TRBV19 and TRBJ1-2 for the parts outside the CDR3, the full variable domain is DGGITQSPKYLFRKEGQNVTLSCEQNLNHDAMYWYRQDPGQGLRLIYYSQIVNDFQKGDIAEGYSVSREKKESFPLTVTSAQKNPTAFYLCASSTGTGWGYTFGSGTRLTVV.